The clone carrying this T cell receptor beta chain came up a few times. What it recognizes is unknown. Sample-barcoded 5' priming and a J-beta primer mix drove a second PCR of about 7 to 11 cycles. At least 2.5 million CDR3-containing paired-end reads were obtained per sample. One entry per CDR3 protein, called by TCRdb with MiXCR from the 5' RACE reads. The sample records more than 1,400,000 distinct CDR3 sequences, roughly 40% being singletons. The data originate from a study of blood T cells in healthy people across ages. Study-wide results and limits: Higher diversity, along with more naive CD4+ cells, distinguished long-lived donors from aged donors.

Sequenced input: blood. The TCR was taken from a woman younger than 35 in good health.

CDR3 amino acids: CSAAPRLAGDNEQYF. The CDR3 nucleotides are TGCAGTGCTGCTCCCCGACTAGCGGGAGATAACGAGCAGTACTTC. The genes are TRBV20-1 and TRBJ2-7; TRBD2 aligns across 12 bases. This CDR3 has 15 amino acids. CDR1 and CDR2 from the germline V gene are DFQATT and SNEGSKA (reference sequence). The trim removed 5 bases at V and 5 bases at J, leaving 10 bases unmatched.